Each of the 22 T cell receptor beta chains below was sequenced from the same sample in a study of blood T cells in healthy people across ages. For the second PCR, which ran for roughly 6 to 11 cycles, a sample-barcoded 5' primer and a J-beta primer mix were used. TCRdb processed the 5' RACE reads anew with MiXCR; each CDR3 protein has one entry. Of 600,000 or so distinct CDR3 sequences detected, roughly 21% appear once; the ten largest clones hold roughly 3.6%. Sequencing used blood. Receptor source: an older man in good health.

This clonotype was observed a handful of times. The chain recombines TRBV3-1 with TRBJ2-5; weak D call: TRBD2 (5 bases). The J call is in doubt because the DNA end fits TRBJ2-1 better. There are 17 residues in the CDR3. Per the germline V gene, CDR1 is LGHDT and CDR2 is YNNKEL (reference sequence). In nucleotides, the CDR3 is TGTGCCAGCAGCCAAGATATGAGCGGTTCTTCCTACAATGAGCAGTTCTTC. It is translated as CASSQDMSGSSYNEQFF.

Note on this clonotype: The junction departs from germline at one end; a sequencing error may be responsible. The rearrangement uses TRBV6-2 or TRBV6-3 and TRBJ2-3; D not certain. Germline V gene sequence: CDR1 MNHEY, CDR2 SVGEGT. The length of the CDR3 is 15 residues. DNA for the CDR3: TGCGCCAGCAGTTACTCGAAGGCCTACACAGATACGCAGTATTTT. As protein: CASSYSKAYTDTQYF.

The V call is TRBV20-1, the J call TRBJ2-1; 10 nucleotides line up with TRBD2. The CDR3 runs to 15 residues. The germline V gene has CDR1 DFQATT and CDR2 SNEGSKA (reference sequence). Unmatched junction bases numbered 8, after V lost 2 bases and J lost 7 bases. The CDR3 DNA sequence: TGCAGTGCTAGACTGGCGGGACTAGCGAGTAATGAGCAGTTCTTC. It codes for CSARLAGLASNEQFF.

The chain has TRBV12-3 or TRBV12-4 and TRBJ2-3; D not certain. V dropped 2 bases and J dropped 3 bases, with 12 bases sitting between them. This CDR3 has 15 amino acids. DNA of the CDR3: TGTGCCAGCAGTTTAATCAGAGGCAAAACAGATACGCAGTATTTT. Translating gives CASSLIRGKTDTQYF.

This clonotype was counted a few times. This sequence joins TRBV3-1 and TRBJ2-7; D gene ambiguous. The V end lost 1 base, the J end lost 0 bases, and 10 bases lay between the germline ends. CDR3 length: 15 amino acids. Germline CDR1 reads LGHDT; CDR2 reads YNNKEL (reference sequence). In DNA form, the CDR3 reads TGTGCCAGCAGCCAAGGGCAGGTAAGCTCCTACGAGCAGTACTTC. This codes for CASSQGQVSSYEQYF.

This chain joins TRBV3-1 and TRBJ1-3; 11 positions match TRBD1. This CDR3 comprises 16 residues. J gave up 4 bases and V 3 bases, and 5 bases lay outside the gene matches. CDR1 LGHDT and CDR2 YNNKEL come from the germline V gene (reference sequence). CDR3 sequence: CASSHGQGAYGNTIYF. CDR3 nucleotide sequence: TGTGCCAGCAGCCATGGACAGGGGGCATACGGAAACACCATATATTTT.

This clonotype was seen a few times. V gene TRBV18 combines with J gene TRBJ2-5; no clear D. The length of the CDR3 is 13 residues. CDR1 KGHSH and CDR2 LQKENI come from the germline V gene. The germline V and J ends were trimmed by 4 bases and 2 bases, with 8 bases remaining between them. This CDR3 is CASSRQWQETQYF. CDR3 in DNA: TGTGCCAGCTCACGGCAGTGGCAAGAGACCCAGTACTTC.

This clonotype has just a few counts. The chain joins TRBV3-1 to TRBJ2-1, with 7 bases aligning to TRBD2. The CDR3 spans 14 residues. The germline V gene has CDR1 LGHDT and CDR2 YNNKEL (reference sequence). With 5 bases clipped from V and 9 bases from J, the junction kept 10 bases outside the gene matches. CDR3 DNA sequence: TGTGCCAGCAGCACCCGACTAGCCTGGGGTGAGCAGTTCTTC. It specifies CASSTRLAWGEQFF.

The chain joins TRBV28 to TRBJ2-2; weak D call: TRBD1 (6 bases). Trimming left V 5 bases short and J 6 bases short, with 16 bases between. Germline loops: CDR1 MDHEN, CDR2 SYDVKM. The CDR3 covers 15 residues. For the CDR3, the DNA is TGTGCCAGCAGTCAGGGACATCGGGCCGCCGGGGAGCTGTTTTTT. This encodes CASSQGHRAAGELFF.

This chain uses TRBV4-1 with TRBJ1-5, with D uncertain. The CDR3 covers 16 residues. Germline values: CDR1 MGHRA, CDR2 YSYEKL. The V gene lost 1 base and the J gene lost 2 bases, with 12 bases spanning the gap. The chain's CDR3 is CASSQVPHDGNQPQHF. The CDR3, as DNA: TGCGCCAGCAGCCAAGTTCCCCACGATGGCAATCAGCCCCAGCATTTT.

This clonotype was seen at least ten times. J is TRBJ2-3 and V is TRBV6-5; D might be TRBD1 (5 bases). Germline CDR1 and CDR2: MNHEY and SVGAGI. The length of the CDR3 is 15 residues. The germline V and J ends were trimmed by 5 bases and 2 bases, with 14 bases remaining between them. The CDR3 reads CASSKYRFPTDTQYF. As DNA, the CDR3 is TGTGCCAGCAGTAAATACAGGTTTCCCACAGATACGCAGTATTTT.

In its sample, this clonotype was seen a few times. The chain links TRBV5-8 to TRBJ1-1, with 8 bases fitting TRBD1. The trim removed 4 bases at V and 8 bases at J, leaving 7 bases unmatched. Germline V gene data show CDR1 as SGHTS and CDR2 as YDEGEE. The CDR3 extends over 13 amino acids. CDR3 sequence reads: CASSIIRDREAFF. CDR3 bases: TGTGCCAGCAGCATAATCCGGGACAGGGAAGCTTTCTTT.

This clonotype was seen a handful of times. The gene calls are TRBV3-1 and TRBJ2-7; D uncertain. Trimming cost V 5 bases and J 2 bases, with 16 bases left between them. This CDR3 region has 15 residues. From germline, CDR1 is LGHDT and CDR2 YNNKEL (reference sequence). As DNA, the CDR3 is TGTGCCAGCAGCGAGCTGGGTGGGTTCCCCTACGAGCAGTACTTC. It specifies CASSELGGFPYEQYF.

There are a few counts of this clonotype. This chain uses TRBV5-1 with TRBJ2-5; the D gene is possibly TRBD1 (5 bases). V dropped 1 base and J dropped 0 bases, with 7 bases sitting between them. The CDR3 has 14 amino acids. Germline-derived CDR1 and CDR2 are SGHRS and YFSETQ. The CDR3 bases are TGCGCCAGCAGCTTGCCCAGGGACCAAGAGACCCAGTACTTC. It specifies CASSLPRDQETQYF.

The chain joins TRBV6-1 to TRBJ2-1; 13 nucleotides line up with TRBD2. Germline lookup yields CDR1 MNHNS and CDR2 SASEGT. CDR3 length: 14 amino acids. After removal of 6 bases from V and 15 bases from J, the junction contained 11 bases not matched to a gene. The CDR3, as DNA: TGTGCCAGCAGGCTGGAGGGGACTAGCGGGGCACTGTTCTTC. This codes for CASRLEGTSGALFF.

The rearrangement uses TRBV20-1 and TRBJ1-2; TRBD1 matches 9 bases. This CDR3 comprises 14 residues. The V gene's germline CDR1 is DFQATT and CDR2 SNEGSKA (reference sequence). Trimming took 6 bases from V and 8 from J; bases not matched to a gene: 13. This chain's CDR3 is CSASTGGLGRGYTF. The DNA for the CDR3 is TGCAGTGCAAGTACAGGGGGCCTCGGTCGAGGCTACACCTTC.

This clonotype was detected a few times. The chain combines TRBV7-2 with TRBJ2-1; D not resolved. Germline V gene data show CDR1 as SGHTA and CDR2 as FQGNSA. The CDR3 has 13 amino acids. With 7 bases removed from V and 5 bases from J, the gap between germline ends came to 12 bases. CDR3 amino acids: CASTILINNEQFF. The CDR3 region has the DNA TGTGCCAGCACCATACTTATTAACAATGAGCAGTTCTTC.

V usage is TRBV29-1 and J usage is TRBJ2-5; D not certain. TRBJ2-7 explains the end of the DNA better; the J call may be wrong. Germline CDR1 SQVTM, CDR2 ANQGSEA. The length of the CDR3 is 13 residues. The CDR3 is CSVESSRTYEQYF. CDR3 DNA: TGCAGCGTTGAGAGTAGTCGGACCTACGAGCAGTACTTC.

The chain uses TRBV5-5 and TRBJ2-3; the match to TRBD2 covers 12 bases. The CDR3 is 18 amino acids. The junction had 9 bases not matched to a gene; V was cut back by 0 bases and J by 4 bases. In germline, CDR1 is SGHKS, CDR2 YYEKEE (reference sequence). CDR3 protein: CASSLGASGRAVADTQYF. In DNA, the CDR3 is TGTGCCAGCAGCTTGGGGGCTAGCGGGAGGGCCGTGGCAGATACGCAGTATTTT.

Ten or more counts support this clonotype. The CDR3 DNA is TGTGCCAGCAGCCTAGGAGCCGCCAACACTGAAGCTTTCTTT. It codes for CASSLGAANTEAFF. The chain employs TRBV3-1 and TRBJ1-1; D remains ambiguous. The V and J ends lost 4 bases and 2 bases respectively, with 11 bases between them. CDR1 is LGHDT, CDR2 YNNKEL, per germline (reference sequence). CDR3 length equals 14 residues.

The rearrangement joins TRBV20-1 to TRBJ1-1; D gene ambiguous. This CDR3 spans 12 amino acids. Germline lookup yields CDR1 DFQATT and CDR2 SNEGSKA (reference sequence). The V end was cut by 6 bases, the J end by 4 bases, with 12 bases between. The CDR3 DNA reads as TGCAGTGCCCTGCCCGGAGCCACTGAAGCTTTCTTT. Translation gives CSALPGATEAFF.

This clonotype was seen more than once but under ten times. This chain links TRBV12-3 or TRBV12-4 with TRBJ2-2, with D possibly matching TRBD1 (6 bases). V was shortened by 8 bases and J by 2 bases, with 15 bases between the two germline ends. The CDR3 loop spans 15 amino acids. The CDR3 reads CASPTQGINTGELFF. CDR3 nucleotides: TGTGCCAGCCCAACCCAGGGGATAAACACCGGGGAGCTGTTTTTT.